Below are 14 T cell receptor beta chains sequenced from a single sample in a study of PD-1 blockade in classical Hodgkin lymphoma. The method was immunoSEQ multiplex PCR; TCRdb's version includes in-frame clones alone and lacks a portion of them. In the table there are approximately 160,000 clones, 78% of which are singletons. Every patient relapsed after autologous stem cell transplantation, and brentuximab vedotin exposure varied. Sample: peripheral blood mononuclear cells (PBMCs), taken before the second cycle of nivolumab. All receptors come from a human donor with classical Hodgkin lymphoma.

The chain uses TRBV19 and TRBJ1-6; TRBD1 matches 7 bases. In germline, CDR1 is LNHDA, CDR2 SQIVND (reference sequence). The ends lost 5 bases at V and 6 bases at J; junction bases unmatched: 10. The CDR3 totals 16 residues. In DNA form, the CDR3 reads TGTGCCAGTAGTGTACGACAGGGTACGGCTAATTCACCCCTCCACTTT. Translating it yields CASSVRQGTANSPLHF.

The chain couples TRBV18 to TRBJ1-5, with a possible D match to TRBD1 (6 bases). V lost 4 bases, J lost 1 base, and 8 bases lay in between. There are 14 residues in the CDR3. Germline V CDR1 and CDR2: KGHSH, LQKENI. CDR3: CASSLGQSNQPQHF. The CDR3 nucleotides read TGTGCCAGCTCACTAGGACAGAGCAATCAGCCCCAGCATTTT.

The rearrangement uses TRBV7-8 and TRBJ1-4; perhaps TRBD1 as D (5 bases). The germline CDR1 and CDR2 sequences are SGHVS and FQNEAQ. This CDR3 contains 14 residues. Trimming took off 0 bases at V and 7 bases at J, with 9 bases between the two ends. This CDR3 reads CASSLASRGEKLFF. In DNA form, the CDR3 reads TGTGCCAGCAGCTTAGCGTCGAGGGGTGAAAAACTGTTTTTT.

The rearrangement joins TRBV5-1 to TRBJ1-4; 9 bases line up with TRBD1. The CDR3 totals 14 residues. The ends lost 0 bases at V and 6 bases at J; junction bases unmatched: 0. CDR1 and CDR2 (germline): SGHRS, YFSETQ. CDR3 region: CASSLGTGDEKLFF. In nucleotides, the CDR3 is TGCGCCAGCAGCTTGGGGACAGGGGATGAAAAACTGTTTTTT.

V is TRBV5-6 and J is TRBJ2-3; D unclear. This CDR3 region has 13 residues. The V gene's germline CDR1 is SGHDT and CDR2 YYEEEE. V dropped 2 bases and J dropped 6 bases, with 10 bases sitting between them. In nucleotides, the CDR3 is TGTGCCAGCAGCTTTGGGCAGTTTGATACGCAGTATTTT. Translating it yields CASSFGQFDTQYF.

This chain joins TRBV25-1 and TRBJ2-3; TRBD1 might be the D (6 bases). Germline V gene sequence: CDR1 MGHDK, CDR2 SYGVNS. The CDR3 consists of 12 residues. V was shortened by 6 bases and J by 12 bases, with 16 bases between the two germline ends. CDR3 in amino acids: CASRTGRMRQYF. For the CDR3, the DNA is TGTGCCAGCAGGACAGGTAGAATGCGTCAGTATTTT.

About this clone: The junction and the germline gene differ at one end; a read error may be behind it. The gene calls are TRBV25-1 and TRBJ1-4; TRBD1 matches at 8 bases. Per the germline V gene, CDR1 is MGHDK and CDR2 is SYGVNS. CDR3 length: 13 amino acids. CDR3 loop: CASSEWAGGGLVF. The CDR3 nucleotides read TGTGCCAGCAGTGAATGGGCAGGGGGCGGGCTTGTATTT.

This chain links TRBV4-2 with TRBJ2-5; 7 nucleotides align to TRBD1. Losses at the gene ends were 4 bases for V and 2 bases for J; bases not matched to a gene: 4. From germline, CDR1 is LGHNA and CDR2 YNFKEQ. The CDR3 covers 14 residues. CDR3 sequence: CASSPWDSQETQYF. The CDR3 nucleotides read TGTGCCAGCAGCCCCTGGGACAGTCAAGAGACCCAGTACTTC.

This chain links TRBV18 with TRBJ2-5; D remains ambiguous. V was shortened by 0 bases and J by 5 bases, with 10 bases between the two germline ends. CDR3 length: 14 residues. CDR1 and CDR2 (germline): KGHSH, LQKENI. The CDR3 DNA reads as TGTGCCAGCTCACCACCGTCCCCGTTGGAGACCCAGTACTTC. Translated: CASSPPSPLETQYF. Complete variable domain (other parts from reference TRBV18 and TRBJ2-5): NAGVMQNPRHLVRRRGQEARLRCSPMKGHSHVYWYRQLPEEGLKFMVYLQKENIIDESGMPKERFSAEFPKEGPSILRIQQVVRGDSAAYFCASSPPSPLETQYFGPGTRLLVL.

V usage is TRBV6-5 and J usage is TRBJ2-1; TRBD2 matches 8 bases. The junction had 3 bases not matched to a gene; V was cut back by 2 bases and J by 3 bases. Looked up from germline, CDR1 is MNHEY and CDR2 is SVGAGI. The CDR3 length is 15 residues. The CDR3 protein is CASSYISGGYNEQFF. Written as DNA, the CDR3 is TGTGCCAGCAGTTACATCAGCGGGGGCTACAATGAGCAGTTCTTC.

The chain links TRBV19 to TRBJ2-1, with 12 bases aligning to TRBD2. CDR3 size: 16 residues. Germline V gene sequence: CDR1 LNHDA, CDR2 SQIVND (reference sequence). The V gene end was trimmed by 5 bases and the J gene end by 4 bases; junction bases not matched to a gene: 6. CDR3 DNA: TGTGCCAGTAGTCTCAAGCTAGCGGGAGGGTACAATGAGCAGTTCTTC. It translates to CASSLKLAGGYNEQFF.

The chain employs TRBV25-1 and TRBJ1-1; 9 bases line up with TRBD1. The CDR3 is 18 residues long. Germline V gene sequence: CDR1 MGHDK, CDR2 SYGVNS. The trim removed 3 bases at V and 5 bases at J, leaving 16 bases unmatched. The CDR3 sequence: CASSDWDRDHFRGTEAFF. The CDR3 bases are TGTGCCAGCAGTGACTGGGACAGGGATCATTTTCGGGGTACTGAAGCTTTCTTT.

This chain uses TRBV19 with TRBJ2-3; D is undetermined. Germline V gene sequence: CDR1 LNHDA, CDR2 SQIVND (reference sequence). V was pared by 5 bases and J by 2 bases, with 11 bases between. The CDR3 extends over 14 amino acids. The CDR3 nucleotides are TGTGCCAGTAGTGTGAGGTGGCACACAGATACGCAGTATTTT. Its translation is CASSVRWHTDTQYF. The full variable domain, in which reference TRBV19 and TRBJ2-3 provide the parts outside the CDR3, is DGGITQSPKYLFRKEGQNVTLSCEQNLNHDAMYWYRQDPGQGLRLIYYSQIVNDFQKGDIAEGYSVSREKKESFPLTVTSAQKNPTAFYLCASSVRWHTDTQYFGPGTRLTVL.

The genes are TRBV5-4 and TRBJ2-2, with D possibly TRBD1 on 5 matching bases. V gave up 4 bases and J gave up 0 bases, with 16 bases separating them. Germline CDR1 reads SGHNT; CDR2 reads YYREEE (reference sequence). This CDR3 comprises 17 residues. The CDR3 loop is CASSPAQGIANTGELFF. DNA for the CDR3: TGTGCCAGCAGCCCCGCCCAGGGTATCGCGAACACCGGGGAGCTGTTTTTT.